One TCR beta chain is described in this entry. The antigen is unknown. The record originates from a study of T cell responses to AZD1222 COVID-19 vaccine. Study-level points and caveats: White British ancestry dominated among donors, who included more females, and clonal diversity was possibly underestimated. It was only 6 or 7 AZD1222 recipients who were seropositive at baseline. Spike-specific TCR breadth and depth went up after people got two AZD1222 doses. Researchers report vaccine-associated CD4 TCRs spanning spike, with dominance at 160-218 and 743-854.

Produced via immunoSEQ multiplex PCR; TCRdb's table is partial and in-frame only. Of around 140,000 clones in the sample, approximately 85% were seen once. The trim removed 6 bases at V and 9 bases at J, leaving 17 bases unmatched. CDR1 and CDR2 (germline): LNHDA, SQIVND (reference sequence). CDR3 length: 16 residues. The J gene is TRBJ2-1, the V gene TRBV19; 7 bases line up with TRBD2. This sample comprised peripheral blood, obtained on day 0 of AZD1222 vaccination. This TCR was recovered from an adult in good health. The CDR3 bases are TGTGCCAGTAGCCAATTATTCGGTCAGGGCGGGGGTGAGCAGTTCTTC. Its protein product is CASSQLFGQGGGEQFF. Looking up the rest from reference TRBV19 and TRBJ2-1 gives the full variable domain: DGGITQSPKYLFRKEGQNVTLSCEQNLNHDAMYWYRQDPGQGLRLIYYSQIVNDFQKGDIAEGYSVSREKKESFPLTVTSAQKNPTAFYLCASSQLFGQGGGEQFFGPGTRLTVL.